The 11 T cell receptor beta chains below come from one sample, sequenced in a study of T cells in Graves' hyperthyroidism and ophthalmopathy. Regions amplified from RNA transcripts were the TCR beta CDR3 regions. Primed by the HTBI set, a first-round RT-PCR was run on the TCR CDR3. One entry per CDR3 protein results from TCRdb running MiXCR on the multiplex PCR reads. Among hundreds of thousands of distinct CDR3 sequences listed, over 12% were seen once. Sequenced input: blood. These receptor sequences come from a man younger than 35 with Graves' ophthalmopathy.

In nucleotides, the CDR3 is TGTGCCAGCGGTCGGGGGGAGGCCGGCGAGCAGTACTTC. It specifies CASGRGEAGEQYF. The V gene is TRBV6-1, the J gene TRBJ2-7; TRBD2 agrees at 7 bases. The CDR3 spans 13 residues. CDR1 is MNHNS and CDR2 is SASEGT in the germline V gene. V was pared by 8 bases and J by 6 bases, with 10 bases of the junction left unmatched.

The chain recombines TRBV9 with TRBJ2-1; the D gene is possibly TRBD2 (6 bases). Germline CDR1 is SGDLS and CDR2 is YYNGEE. CDR3 length equals 13 residues. V was clipped by 4 bases and J by 9 bases, with 14 bases between them. CDR3 nucleotides: TGTGCCAGCAGCAGGGACTTATTTTTTGAGCAGTTCTTC. This translates into CASSRDLFFEQFF.

This clonotype was recorded at least ten times. The V gene is TRBV11-2, the J gene TRBJ1-6; no definite D call. The ends were cut back, 1 base at V and 7 bases at J, with 8 bases in the middle. The germline V gene has CDR1 SGHAT and CDR2 FQNNGV. This CDR3 region has 14 residues. CDR3 sequence: CASSLGVGNSPLHF. In nucleotides, the CDR3 is TGTGCCAGCAGCTTAGGGGTCGGAAATTCACCCCTCCACTTT.

This clonotype was counted many times. The chain is built from TRBV12-3 or TRBV12-4 and TRBJ1-1; D gene unclear. V shed 7 bases and J shed 1 base, with 13 bases lying between them. The CDR3 runs 14 residues. The CDR3 nucleotides read TGTGCCAGCACCTTGCGTCACAAGAACACTGAAGCTTTCTTT. Its protein product is CASTLRHKNTEAFF.

This clonotype has a handful of counts. The rearrangement uses TRBV6-1 and TRBJ1-1; TRBD1 matches 10 bases. The CDR3 runs 14 residues. V lost 6 bases and J lost 9; bases outside the gene matches: 10. CDR1 MNHNS and CDR2 SASEGT come from the germline V gene. CDR3 in DNA: TGTGCCAGCAGACAATGGGACAGGGGCTCTCAAGCTTTCTTT. Its translation is CASRQWDRGSQAFF.

This clonotype was counted ten times or more. The chain has TRBV2 and TRBJ2-7; 10 bases match TRBD2. Trimming took 7 bases from V and 6 from J; bases not matched to a gene: 6. This CDR3 has 13 residues. Germline CDR1 and CDR2: SNHLY and FYNNEI. The DNA for the CDR3 is TGTGCCAGCAACCTCGGACTAGCGGCCGAGCAGTACTTC. It translates to CASNLGLAAEQYF.

The sample holds many counts of this clonotype. The chain recombines TRBV2 with TRBJ2-3, with D uncertain. The CDR3 spans 12 residues. Trimming shortened V by 6 bases and J by 2 bases, and 6 bases separated the two germline ends. Germline CDR1 and CDR2: SNHLY and FYNNEI. CDR3 region: CASRADTDTQYF. The CDR3 region has the DNA TGTGCCAGCAGGGCCGACACAGATACGCAGTATTTT.

This clonotype was picked up many times. The chain joins TRBV9 to TRBJ2-7, with D possibly TRBD1 on 6 matching bases. The CDR3 length is 14 residues. From germline, CDR1 is SGDLS and CDR2 YYNGEE. V was shortened by 0 bases and J by 3 bases, with 10 bases between the two germline ends. CDR3 coding DNA: TGTGCCAGCAGCGTAGGAGGCAGGGGCTACGAGCAGTACTTC. Encoded protein: CASSVGGRGYEQYF. The whole variable domain, remainder taken from reference TRBV9 and TRBJ2-7, is DSGVTQTPKHLITATGQRVTLRCSPRSGDLSVYWYQQSLDQGLQFLIQYYNGEERAKGNILERFSAQQFPDLHSELNLSSLELGDSALYFCASSVGGRGYEQYFGPGTRLTVT.

In its sample, this clonotype was seen many times. The chain links TRBV15 to TRBJ2-5; 13 positions agree with TRBD2. The CDR3 length is 16 residues. Germline V gene lookup returns CDR1 LNHNV and CDR2 YYDKDF (reference sequence). J was trimmed by 1 base and V by 2 bases; bases with no gene match: 1. CDR3 coding DNA: TGTGCCACCAGCAGAAGGACTAGCGGGGGCCAAGAGACCCAGTACTTC. Its translation is CATSRRTSGGQETQYF.

This clonotype was detected only a few times. The chain recombines TRBV15 with TRBJ2-7; no reliable D call. The V gene's germline CDR1 is LNHNV and CDR2 YYDKDF (reference sequence). With 3 bases removed from V and 1 base from J, the gap between germline ends came to 22 bases. CDR3 length: 18 residues. CDR3 sequence: CATSRVNVDAGNSYEQYF. CDR3 nucleotide sequence: TGTGCCACCAGCAGGGTAAACGTCGACGCAGGAAATTCCTACGAGCAGTACTTC.

This clonotype was counted between two and nine times. The V call is TRBV4-2, the J call TRBJ2-3; no firm D call. V was pared by 5 bases and J by 5 bases, with 17 bases between. Germline CDR1 is LGHNA and CDR2 is YNFKEQ. CDR3 length: 15 residues. The chain's CDR3 is CASSLARRSQDTQYF. In DNA, the CDR3 is TGTGCCAGCAGCTTGGCCCGTCGGTCCCAAGATACGCAGTATTTT.